The 5 T cell receptor beta chains given below trace back to one sample, sequenced in a study of T cell responses to AZD1222 COVID-19 vaccine. Sequencing was performed with immunoSEQ multiplex PCR; in TCRdb, only in-frame clones are kept and a portion is missing. The sample contains 150,000 to 200,000 clones, about 89% of which appear only once. Sequencing was performed on peripheral blood, taken on day 0 of MenACWY control vaccination. The source of these receptors is an adult in good health.

This chain uses TRBV28 with TRBJ1-3; D call uncertain. The germline V and J ends were trimmed by 3 bases and 0 bases, with 9 bases remaining between them. This CDR3 is 15 amino acids long. The germline V gene has CDR1 MDHEN and CDR2 SYDVKM. The CDR3 DNA is TGTGCCAGCAGTTTTATGCCGAGCTCTGGAAACACCATATATTTT. It encodes CASSFMPSSGNTIYF.

The J gene is TRBJ2-2, the V gene TRBV5-6, with D maybe TRBD2 (5 bases). CDR1 SGHDT and CDR2 YYEEEE come from the germline V gene. The CDR3 length is 13 residues. Trimming took 1 base from V and 5 from J, leaving 6 bases between them. The CDR3 region has the DNA TGTGCCAGCAGCTTGAGGGAGACCGGGGAGCTGTTTTTT. Its translation: CASSLRETGELFF.

This clone turned up a few times. The V and J genes are TRBV2 and TRBJ1-2; weak D call: TRBD1 (5 bases). The CDR3 extends over 14 amino acids. Germline CDR1 SNHLY, CDR2 FYNNEI. V shed 8 bases and J shed 6 bases, with 19 bases lying between them. The CDR3 here is CASQKDGAGHGYTF. DNA for the CDR3: TGTGCCAGCCAGAAAGACGGAGCGGGACATGGCTACACCTTC.

A single count supports this clone. The J gene is TRBJ1-6, the V gene TRBV28; possible D gene TRBD1, 5 bases. The CDR3 is 14 amino acids. V was cut by 3 bases and J by 9 bases, with 12 bases left in between. CDR1 is MDHEN, CDR2 SYDVKM, per germline. The CDR3 region is CASSFARDGSPLHF. In DNA, the CDR3 is TGTGCCAGCAGTTTCGCCAGGGACGGTTCACCCCTCCACTTT.

Concerning this clone: At the DNA level, this CDR3 is encoded by other sequences in the same sample as well. This chain links TRBV7-2 with TRBJ1-1, with 8 bases lining up with TRBD1. CDR3 size: 13 residues. Germline CDR1 and CDR2: SGHTA and FQGNSA. After removal of 4 bases from V and 4 bases from J, the junction contained 2 bases not matched to a gene. The CDR3 here is CASSSDRGTEAFF. The CDR3 DNA is TGTGCCAGCAGCTCTGACAGGGGCACTGAAGCTTTCTTT.